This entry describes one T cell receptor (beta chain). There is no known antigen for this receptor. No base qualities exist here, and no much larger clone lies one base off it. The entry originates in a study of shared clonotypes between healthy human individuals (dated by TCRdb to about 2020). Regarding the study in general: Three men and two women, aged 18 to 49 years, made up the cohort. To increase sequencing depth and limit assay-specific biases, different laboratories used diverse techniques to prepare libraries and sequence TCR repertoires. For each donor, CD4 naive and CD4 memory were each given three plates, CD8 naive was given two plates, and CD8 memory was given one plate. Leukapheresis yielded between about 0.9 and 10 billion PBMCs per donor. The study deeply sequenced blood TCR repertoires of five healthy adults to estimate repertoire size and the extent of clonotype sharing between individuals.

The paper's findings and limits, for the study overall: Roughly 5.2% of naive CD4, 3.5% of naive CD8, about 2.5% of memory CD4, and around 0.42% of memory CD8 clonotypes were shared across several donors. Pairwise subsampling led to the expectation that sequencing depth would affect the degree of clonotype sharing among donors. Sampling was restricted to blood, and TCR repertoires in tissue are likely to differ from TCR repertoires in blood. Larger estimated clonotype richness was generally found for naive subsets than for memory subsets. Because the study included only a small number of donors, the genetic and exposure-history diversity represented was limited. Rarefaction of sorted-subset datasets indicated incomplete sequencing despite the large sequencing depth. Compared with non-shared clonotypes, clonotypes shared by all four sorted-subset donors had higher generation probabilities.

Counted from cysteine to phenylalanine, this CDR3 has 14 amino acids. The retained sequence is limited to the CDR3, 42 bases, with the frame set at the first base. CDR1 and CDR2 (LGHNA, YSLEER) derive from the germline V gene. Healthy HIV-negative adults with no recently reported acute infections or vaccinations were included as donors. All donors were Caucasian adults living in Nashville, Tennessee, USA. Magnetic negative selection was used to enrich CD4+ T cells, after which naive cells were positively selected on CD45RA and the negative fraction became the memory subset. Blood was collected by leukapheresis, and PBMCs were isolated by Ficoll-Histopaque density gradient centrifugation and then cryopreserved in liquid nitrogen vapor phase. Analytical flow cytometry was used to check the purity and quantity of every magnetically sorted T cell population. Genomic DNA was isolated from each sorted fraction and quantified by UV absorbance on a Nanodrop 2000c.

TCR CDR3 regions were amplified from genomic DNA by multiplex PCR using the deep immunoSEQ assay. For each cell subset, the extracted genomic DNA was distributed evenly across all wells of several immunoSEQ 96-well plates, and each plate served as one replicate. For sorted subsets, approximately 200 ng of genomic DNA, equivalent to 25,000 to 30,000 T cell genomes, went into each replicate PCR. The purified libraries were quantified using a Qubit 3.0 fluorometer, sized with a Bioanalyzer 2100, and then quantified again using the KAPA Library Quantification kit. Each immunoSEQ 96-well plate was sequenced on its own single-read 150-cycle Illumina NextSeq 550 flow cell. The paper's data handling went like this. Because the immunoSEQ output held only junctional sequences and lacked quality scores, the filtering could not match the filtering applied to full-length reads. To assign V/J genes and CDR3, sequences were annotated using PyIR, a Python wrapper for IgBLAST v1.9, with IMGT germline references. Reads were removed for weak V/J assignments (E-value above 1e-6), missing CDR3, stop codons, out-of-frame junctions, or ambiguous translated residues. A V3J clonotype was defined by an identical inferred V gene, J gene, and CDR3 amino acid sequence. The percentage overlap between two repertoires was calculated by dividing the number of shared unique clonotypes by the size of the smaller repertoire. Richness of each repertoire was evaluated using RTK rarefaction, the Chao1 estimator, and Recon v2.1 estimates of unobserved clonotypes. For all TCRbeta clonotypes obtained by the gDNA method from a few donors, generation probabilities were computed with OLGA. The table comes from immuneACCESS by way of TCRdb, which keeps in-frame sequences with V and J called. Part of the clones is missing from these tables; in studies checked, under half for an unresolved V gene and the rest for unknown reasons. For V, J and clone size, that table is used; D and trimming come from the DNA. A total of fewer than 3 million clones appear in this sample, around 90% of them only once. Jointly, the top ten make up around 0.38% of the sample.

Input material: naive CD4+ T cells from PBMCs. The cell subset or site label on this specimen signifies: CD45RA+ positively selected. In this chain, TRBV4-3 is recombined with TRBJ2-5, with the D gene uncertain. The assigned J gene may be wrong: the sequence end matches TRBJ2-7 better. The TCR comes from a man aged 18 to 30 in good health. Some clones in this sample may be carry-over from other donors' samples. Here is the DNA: TGCGCCAGCAGCCAAGAGATGAGAGCCTACGAGCAGTACTTC. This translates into CASSQEMRAYEQYF.